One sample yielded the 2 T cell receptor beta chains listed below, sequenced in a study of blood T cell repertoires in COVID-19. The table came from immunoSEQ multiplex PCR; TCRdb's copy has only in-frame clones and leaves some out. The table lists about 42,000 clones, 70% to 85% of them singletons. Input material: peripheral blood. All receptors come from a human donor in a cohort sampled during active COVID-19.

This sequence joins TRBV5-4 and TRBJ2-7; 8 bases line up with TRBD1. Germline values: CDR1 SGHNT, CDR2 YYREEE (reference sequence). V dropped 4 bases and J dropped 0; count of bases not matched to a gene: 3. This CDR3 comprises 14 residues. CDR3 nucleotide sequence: TGTGCCAGCAGCAGGGGACAGGACTCCTACGAGCAGTACTTC. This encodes CASSRGQDSYEQYF.

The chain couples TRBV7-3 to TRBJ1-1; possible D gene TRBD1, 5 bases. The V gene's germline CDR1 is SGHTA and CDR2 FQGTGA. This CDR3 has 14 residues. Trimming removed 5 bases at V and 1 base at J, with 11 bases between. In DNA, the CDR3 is TGTGCCAGCAGCACGCAGGGCGGGAACACTGAAGCTTTCTTT. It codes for CASSTQGGNTEAFF.